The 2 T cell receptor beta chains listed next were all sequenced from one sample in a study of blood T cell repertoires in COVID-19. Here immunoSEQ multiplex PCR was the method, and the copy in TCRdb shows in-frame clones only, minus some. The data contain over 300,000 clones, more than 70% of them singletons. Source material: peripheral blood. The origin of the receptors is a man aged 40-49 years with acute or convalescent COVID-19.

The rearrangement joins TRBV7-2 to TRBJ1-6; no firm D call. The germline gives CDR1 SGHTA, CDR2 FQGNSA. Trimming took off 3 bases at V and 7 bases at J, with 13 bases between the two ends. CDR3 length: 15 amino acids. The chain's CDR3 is CASSLVAADNSPLHF. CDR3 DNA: TGTGCCAGCAGCTTGGTGGCAGCGGACAATTCACCCCTCCACTTT.

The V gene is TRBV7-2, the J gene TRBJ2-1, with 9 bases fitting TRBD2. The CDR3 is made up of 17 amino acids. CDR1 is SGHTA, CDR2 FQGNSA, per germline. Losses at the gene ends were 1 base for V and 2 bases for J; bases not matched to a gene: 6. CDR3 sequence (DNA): TGTGCCAGCAGCTTAGTAGCTAGCGGGGTTGCCTACAATGAGCAGTTCTTC. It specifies CASSLVASGVAYNEQFF.